These 27 T cell receptor beta chains were all obtained from the same sample, sequenced in a study of tumor-infiltrating lymphocytes in primary liver carcinoma. With a constant-region primer, TCR beta cDNA was made from approximately 510 ng of total RNA. What produced the TCR beta libraries was three nested multiplex PCR rounds using slightly modified ARM-PCR. Forward primers for TRBV1-TRBV30 and a C-beta reverse primer served the first two PCR rounds, at about 9 cycles each. TCRdb reprocessed the multiplex PCR reads via MiXCR and lists one record per CDR3 protein. The sample holds approximately 190,000 distinct CDR3 sequences, around four fifths seen once. Co-extracted RNA and DNA came from 20-30 mg of unsorted bulk tissue. The sequenced sample consisted of tumor tissue from primary liver carcinoma. The receptor set was obtained from a man aged 35 to 55 with primary liver carcinoma and hepatitis B virus infection.

Turning to this clonotype: The junction and the germline gene differ at one end; a read error may be behind it. This chain links TRBV28 with TRBJ2-3; the D is unclear. The CDR3 is 15 residues long. Germline-derived CDR1 and CDR2 are MDHEN and SYDVKM. The CDR3 spells CVSSFGSAAIDTQYF. DNA of the CDR3: TGTGTCAGCAGTTTTGGGTCAGCAGCCATAGATACGCAGTATTTT.

About this clonotype: A single base separates this from a much larger clone, so it may be a read error. This chain uses TRBV28 with TRBJ1-1; perhaps TRBD1 as D (5 bases). V lost 6 bases, J lost 8 bases, and 16 bases lay in between. The CDR3 contains 13 residues. Germline V lookup: CDR1 MDHEN, CDR2 SYDVKM. CDR3 sequence: CASSPGTLLEAFF. The CDR3 DNA reads TGTGCCAGCAGCCCTGGGACTCTCCTGGAAGCTTTCTTT.

Details on this clonotype: The germline gene is not matched at one end of the junction; a read error may be the cause. The V call is TRBV5-5, the J call TRBJ2-5; D is tentatively TRBD1 or TRBD2 (5 bases each). Germline V gene sequence: CDR1 SGHKS, CDR2 YYEKEE (reference sequence). The CDR3 has 14 amino acids. CDR3 DNA sequence: TGTACCAGCAGCTCGAAGGCTAGGGGAGAGATCCAGTACTTC. Translated, it gives CTSSSKARGEIQYF.

This clonotype was picked up many times. The chain links TRBV12-3 or TRBV12-4 to TRBJ2-2; no definite D call. The CDR3 spans 12 residues. Trimming left V 8 bases short and J 5 bases short, with 9 bases between. In DNA, the CDR3 is TGTGCCAGCGCCTATGCAACCGGGGAGCTGTTTTTT. Its protein is CASAYATGELFF.

Of note for this clonotype: This clone may be a read error of a much larger clone one base away. The chain couples TRBV28 to TRBJ2-4; no definite D call. V lost 7 bases, J lost 9 bases, and 19 bases lay in between. This CDR3 has 14 residues. CDR1 and CDR2 (germline): MDHEN, SYDVKM. CDR3 DNA sequence: TGTGCCAGCACTCCCCGTGAGGTCGTCGGCATTCAGTACTTC. Translating gives CASTPREVVGIQYF.

Comments on this clonotype: The junction and the germline gene differ at one end; a read error may be behind it. This chain joins TRBV12-3 or TRBV12-4 and TRBJ2-6; no firm D call. The CDR3 is made up of 16 amino acids. CDR3 amino acids: CACSSQTVSGVNVLTF. In DNA, the CDR3 is TGTGCCTGCAGTTCCCAGACCGTCTCTGGGGTCAACGTCCTGACTTTC.

A word on this clonotype: Sequence at one end of the junction differs from germline and may be a read error. This sequence joins TRBV6-5 and TRBJ2-1, with 10 bases aligning to TRBD2. This CDR3 has 15 residues. Germline V gene lookup returns CDR1 MNHEY and CDR2 SVGAGI. In DNA, the CDR3 is TGTGTCAGCACTCGAGCGGGAGGGGCATACAATGAGCAGTTCTTC. Amino acid sequence: CVSTRAGGAYNEQFF.

This clonotype was seen ten or more times. The rearrangement uses TRBV5-1 and TRBJ2-1; 8 bases agree with TRBD2. Germline V gene sequence: CDR1 SGHRS, CDR2 YFSETQ. Trimming removed 4 bases from V and 9 bases from J; junction bases left unmatched: 15. This CDR3 contains 16 residues. The CDR3 coding sequence is TGCGCCAGCAGCCTTCCAAGCGGGAGAGGAACAGGTGAGCAGTTCTTC. Residues: CASSLPSGRGTGEQFF.

This chain joins TRBV24-1 and TRBJ2-5, with TRBD2 as a possible D gene (6 bases). Per germline, CDR1 KGHDR and CDR2 SFDVKD. The CDR3 covers 16 residues. The ends were cut back, 3 bases at V and 0 bases at J, with 13 bases in the middle. This chain's CDR3 is CATSDARERNQETQYF. CDR3 nucleotide sequence: TGTGCCACCAGTGATGCCCGGGAGAGGAACCAAGAGACCCAGTACTTC.

About this clonotype: A junction boundary mismatches the germline segment, possibly from a read error. V is TRBV6-1 and J is TRBJ2-5; D is unresolved. The CDR3 has 14 amino acids. In germline, CDR1 is MNHNS, CDR2 SASEGT. The DNA for the CDR3 is TGTGCCAGCAGTGAAGGAGATAGCCGAGAGACTCAGTACTTC. The encoded protein is CASSEGDSRETQYF.

As regards this clonotype: Germline and junction disagree at one end, which may indicate a read error. The chain has TRBV29-1 and TRBJ1-2; possible D gene TRBD1, 6 bases. From germline, CDR1 is SQVTM and CDR2 ANQGSEA. This CDR3 comprises 18 residues. The DNA of the CDR3 is TGTAGCGTTGGGGCATCAACAGGGACTCAAGTGGCTAACTATGGCTACACCTTC. It yields the protein CSVGASTGTQVANYGYTF.

In this sample, this clonotype turned up many times. V and J are TRBV6-1 and TRBJ1-4; tentatively, D is TRBD1 (5 bases). V was cut by 0 bases and J by 0 bases, with 8 bases left in between. The germline V gene encodes CDR1 MNHNS and CDR2 SASEGT. This CDR3 comprises 16 residues. Here the CDR3 DNA reads TGTGCCAGCAGTGAAGCGGGGGTTGCAACTAATGAAAAACTGTTTTTT. Its translation is CASSEAGVATNEKLFF.

Concerning this clonotype itself: A read error may explain this, as a much larger clone is one base away. The chain uses TRBV5-1 and TRBJ2-3; D might be TRBD2 (6 bases). The CDR3 length is 15 residues. Germline lookup yields CDR1 SGHRS and CDR2 YFSETQ. CDR3 residues: CASSLEGLPTDKQYF. In DNA, the CDR3 is TGCGCCAGCAGCTTGGAGGGACTTCCCACAGATAAGCAGTATTTT.

The V call is TRBV7-8, the J call TRBJ2-3, with D perhaps assigned TRBD1 or TRBD2 (5 bases each). V shed 8 bases and J shed 2 bases, with 20 bases lying between them. The germline gives CDR1 SGHVS, CDR2 FQNEAQ. The CDR3 runs to 16 residues. Here the CDR3 reads CASGYGQADDTDTQYF. The CDR3 DNA reads TGTGCCAGCGGCTACGGACAAGCGGACGACACAGATACGCAGTATTTT.

V is TRBV5-1 and J is TRBJ2-5, with 8 bases aligning to TRBD2. CDR3 size: 15 residues. CDR1 and CDR2 (germline): SGHRS, YFSETQ. V shed 4 bases and J 6 bases; nucleotides not matched to a gene: 11. CDR3 sequence: CASSLLTGLVKTQYF. The CDR3 region has the DNA TGCGCCAGCAGCCTACTCACGGGACTAGTAAAGACCCAGTACTTC.

As concerns this clonotype: The junction departs from germline at one end; a sequencing error may be responsible. The V gene is TRBV7-9, the J gene TRBJ1-4; D ambiguous. The CDR3 sequence is 14 residues long. The V gene's germline CDR1 is SEHNR and CDR2 FQNEAQ (reference sequence). The CDR3 sequence: CSSSQVETNEKLFF. The CDR3 DNA sequence: TGTTCCAGCAGCCAAGTAGAAACTAATGAAAAACTGTTTTTT.

Details on this clonotype: Germline and junction disagree at one end, which may indicate a read error. This rearrangement joins TRBV12-3 or TRBV12-4 to TRBJ2-1, with 7 bases lining up with TRBD2. The CDR3 loop spans 13 amino acids. Here the CDR3 DNA reads TGTGGCAGCAGCCTGGGGGGGAGGGATGAGCAGTTCTTC. Encoded protein: CGSSLGGRDEQFF.

This clonotype was recorded only once. One end of the junction is discordant with germline, which a read error may explain. The chain carries TRBV11-2 and TRBJ1-1, with TRBD1 identical over 7 bases. CDR3 length: 13 residues. The germline gives CDR1 SGHAT, CDR2 FQNNGV. The CDR3 sequence: CDSSLATGAEAFF. Written as DNA, the CDR3 is TGTGACAGCAGCTTAGCTACAGGGGCAGAAGCTTTCTTT. Using reference TRBV11-2 and TRBJ1-1 for the parts outside the CDR3, the full variable domain is EAGVAQSPRYKIIEKRQSVAFWCNPISGHATLYWYQQILGQGPKLLIQFQNNGVVDDSQLPKDRFSAERLKGVDSTLKIQPAKLEDSAVYLCDSSLATGAEAFFGQGTRLTVV.

In the case of this clonotype: Relative to the germline gene, one junction end is altered; a read error may explain this. This chain connects TRBV29-1 to TRBJ2-1; possibly TRBD1 for D (6 bases). Germline V CDR1 and CDR2: SQVTM, ANQGSEA. CDR3 length: 15 amino acids. The CDR3 DNA is TGCAACGTTGAAGGGAAGTGGGGGCTTGACAATGAGCAGTTCTTC. Translated: CNVEGKWGLDNEQFF.

Comment on this clonotype: Here the CDR3 omits its conserved ending phenylalanine or tryptophan, so a read error is the likely source. The V gene is TRBV9, the J gene TRBJ1-1; D gene unclear. Germline loops: CDR1 SGDLS, CDR2 YYNGEE. V was shortened by 4 bases and J by 3 bases, with 10 bases between the two germline ends. The CDR3 covers 13 residues. CDR3 protein: CASSLRLDTEAFL. In DNA form, the CDR3 reads TGTGCCAGCAGCTTAAGATTAGACACTGAAGCTTTCCTT.

V usage is TRBV29-1 and J usage is TRBJ2-3, with a tentative D call TRBD1 (5 bases). V lost 4 bases and J 12 bases, leaving 17 bases between the germline ends. There are 12 residues in the CDR3. CDR1 is SQVTM, CDR2 ANQGSEA, per germline. The DNA of the CDR3 is TGCAGCGTTGCCCCTTTCACAGGTACACAGTATTTT. It yields the protein CSVAPFTGTQYF.

Remarks on this clonotype: The conserved final phenylalanine or tryptophan is absent from the CDR3, which likely points to a read error. The DNA is left out, because the CDR3 cannot be placed on it with certainty; the CDR3 is given as TCRdb lists it. The rearrangement links TRBV28 to TRBJ1-1; the D segment call TRBD1 is taken from the table without a DNA check. Germline loops: CDR1 MDHEN, CDR2 SYDVKM. The CDR3 extends over 15 residues, inclusive of both ends. The CDR3 here is CASSLFARGLTEVFY.

As concerns this clonotype: One end of the junction is discordant with germline, which a read error may explain. The V gene is TRBV6-2 or TRBV6-3, the J gene TRBJ1-5; the match to TRBD1 covers 8 bases. This CDR3 has 14 residues. CDR1 is MNHEY and CDR2 is SVGEGT in the germline V gene. CDR3: CASSSHRGGQPQRF. CDR3 nucleotides: TGTGCCAGCAGTTCCCACAGGGGGGGTCAGCCCCAGCGTTTC.

On this clonotype itself: An end of the junction does not agree with germline; a read error may underlie this. This rearrangement joins TRBV20-1 to TRBJ2-5; no clear D gene. Germline V gene sequence: CDR1 DFQATT, CDR2 SNEGSKA (reference sequence). The CDR3 is 16 amino acids. In DNA form, the CDR3 reads TGCAGTGCTAGTGATCCCAGCCTAGGATTTCAAGAGACCCACTACTTC. This codes for CSASDPSLGFQETHYF.

The sample holds a few counts of this clonotype. The chain has TRBV6-5 and TRBJ2-5; tentatively, D is TRBD2 (6 bases). Germline CDR1 is MNHEY and CDR2 is SVGAGI. The CDR3 contains 14 residues. V lost 10 bases and J 9 bases, leaving 24 bases between the germline ends. This chain's CDR3 is CAISSLGRSGAQYF. The CDR3, as DNA: TGTGCCATCAGCTCCCTAGGTCGCTCGGGGGCCCAGTACTTC.

This clonotype has ten or more counts. This rearrangement joins TRBV10-1 to TRBJ2-2; 8 nucleotides match TRBD2. The V and J ends lost 2 bases and 7 bases, in that order; junction bases with no gene match: 9. The germline V gene encodes CDR1 WNHNN and CDR2 SYGVQD (reference sequence). This CDR3 comprises 16 residues. In DNA form, the CDR3 reads TGCGCCAGCAGTGAGATGGCGGGAGGATTAGGCGGGGAGCTGTTTTTT. The encoded protein is CASSEMAGGLGGELFF.

In DNA form, the CDR3 reads TGTGCCAGCAGTCCCGCCGGGGTTGAAGGGGCCCTGTACTTC. Residues: CASSPAGVEGALYF. This chain uses TRBV12-3 or TRBV12-4 with TRBJ2-7, with D tentatively TRBD1 or TRBD2 (5 bases each). This CDR3 has 14 amino acids. The V gene lost 5 bases and the J gene lost 12 bases, with 23 bases spanning the gap.